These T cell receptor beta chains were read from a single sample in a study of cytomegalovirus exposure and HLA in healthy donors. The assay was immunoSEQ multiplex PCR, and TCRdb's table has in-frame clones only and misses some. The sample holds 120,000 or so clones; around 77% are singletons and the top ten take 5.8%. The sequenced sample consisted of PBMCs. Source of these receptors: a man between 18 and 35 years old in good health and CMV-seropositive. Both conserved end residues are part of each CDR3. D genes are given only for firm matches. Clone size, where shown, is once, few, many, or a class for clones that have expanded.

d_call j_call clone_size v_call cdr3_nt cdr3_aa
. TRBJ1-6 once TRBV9 TGTGCCAGCAGCCATAAGAGCTCCTATAATTCACCCCTCCACTTT CASSHKSSYNSPLHF
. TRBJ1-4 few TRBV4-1 TGCGCCAGCAGCCAAGGGGGTGGGGGACTCAATGAAAAACTGTTTTTT CASSQGGGGLNEKLFF
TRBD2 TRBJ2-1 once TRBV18 TGTGCCAGCTCCCCAGGACTAGCGGGGGCCCCCCCCAATGAGCAGTTCTTC CASSPGLAGAPPNEQFF
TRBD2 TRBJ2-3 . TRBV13 TGTACCAGCAGCCCACCCAGAGCGGGGACGGCAGATACGCAGTATTTT CTSSPPRAGTADTQYF
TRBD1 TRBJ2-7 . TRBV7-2 TGTGCCAGCAGCACCACAGGGGGCAACTACGAGCAGTACTTC CASSTTGGNYEQYF
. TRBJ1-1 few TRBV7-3 TGTGCCAGCAGCATCAACAGGGATACTGAAGCTTTCTTT CASSINRDTEAFF
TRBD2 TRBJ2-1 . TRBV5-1 TGCGCCAGCAGCTCGACTAGCGGGGGAATCGGTGAGCAGTTCTTC CASSSTSGGIGEQFF
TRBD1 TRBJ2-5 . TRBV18 TGTGCCAGCTCACCACGACTTGGGACAGCAGTCGACGAGACCCAGTACTTC CASSPRLGTAVDETQYF
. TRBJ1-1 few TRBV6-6 TGTGCCAGCAGAACAGGTAACACTGAAGCTTTCTTT CASRTGNTEAFF
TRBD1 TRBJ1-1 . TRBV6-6 TGTGCCAGCTCATCCGGGACAGCGAACACTGAAGCTTTCTTT CASSSGTANTEAFF
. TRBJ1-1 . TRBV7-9 TGTGCCAGCAGCTTTGTAGTAGGAGGGACTGAAGCTTTCTTT CASSFVVGGTEAFF
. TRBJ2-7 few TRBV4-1 TGCGCCAGCAGCCAAGCGGGAGTATCCGAGCAGTACTTC CASSQAGVSEQYF
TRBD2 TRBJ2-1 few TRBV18 TGTGCCAGCTCACCGACTAGCGGGGGGGCCGTGGAGCAGTTCTTC CASSPTSGGAVEQFF
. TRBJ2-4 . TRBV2 TGTGCCAGCAGTGAAGAGGTGGCGGTTAAAAACATTCAGTACTTC CASSEEVAVKNIQYF
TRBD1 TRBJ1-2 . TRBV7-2 TGTGCCAGCAGCATAGCCGGGACAGGAGCGTATGGCTACACCTTC CASSIAGTGAYGYTF
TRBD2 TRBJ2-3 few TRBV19 TGTGCCAGTAGTTCCAACCACGGGGGGAGGGGCACAGATACGCAGTATTTT CASSSNHGGRGTDTQYF
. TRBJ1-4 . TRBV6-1 TGTGCCAGCACGCGGCGGATTAATGAAAAACTGTTTTTT CASTRRINEKLFF
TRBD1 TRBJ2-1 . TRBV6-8 TGTGCCAGCAGTTTAAGATTAAGGGTCCCAGGGGCGGGACAGGACAATGAGCAGTTCTTC CASSLRLRVPGAGQDNEQFF
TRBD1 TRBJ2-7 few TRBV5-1 TGCGCCAGCAGCCGCGACAGGGGAGGGCAGTACTTC CASSRDRGGQYF
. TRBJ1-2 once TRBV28 TGTGCCAGCACCTCCCCCCAAGGAGGGGTCAACTATGGCTACACCTTC CASTSPQGGVNYGYTF
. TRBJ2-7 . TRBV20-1 TGCAGTGCCACAAATGATTACGAGCAGTACTTC CSATNDYEQYF
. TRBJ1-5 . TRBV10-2 TGCGCCAGCAGTTACAGGGCTGCTCAGCCCCAGCATTTT CASSYRAAQPQHF
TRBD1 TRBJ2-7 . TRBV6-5 TGTGCCAGCAGTTACCGTCGCCGGACAGGTCTCTACTTC CASSYRRRTGLYF
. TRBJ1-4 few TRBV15 TGTGCCACCAGCAGGACACAGGGAACTTCTGAAAAACTGTTTTTT CATSRTQGTSEKLFF
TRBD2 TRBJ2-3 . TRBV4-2 TGTGCCAGCAGCCAAGATTCTAGCGGGGGGCCAGATACGCAGTATTTT CASSQDSSGGPDTQYF
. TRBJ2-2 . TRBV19 TGTGCCAGTAGTAGACAGTACACCGGGGAGCTGTTTTTT CASSRQYTGELFF
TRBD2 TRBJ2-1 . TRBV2 TGTGCCAGCAGTTTCCTTCTAGCGGGGTACAATGAGCAGTTCTTC CASSFLLAGYNEQFF
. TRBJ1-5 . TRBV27 TGTGCCAGCAGCCCGACAGTTAGCAATCAGCCCCAGCATTTT CASSPTVSNQPQHF
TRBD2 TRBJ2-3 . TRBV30 TGTGCCTGGAGTGGCAGCGGGGGGGCCGGCAGCACAGATACGCAGTATTTT CAWSGSGGAGSTDTQYF
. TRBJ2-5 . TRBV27 TGTGCCAGCAGTTTTGGACCCGGGGGTCAGACCCAGTACTTC CASSFGPGGQTQYF
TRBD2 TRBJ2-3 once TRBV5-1 TGCGCCAGCAGCCCTTTAGCGGGGGGCTACACAGATACGCAGTATTTT CASSPLAGGYTDTQYF
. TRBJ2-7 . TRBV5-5 TGTGCCAGCACCATCTCCTACGAGCAGTACTTC CASTISYEQYF
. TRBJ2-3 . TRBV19 TGTGCCTGCACGCTCTCGGGCACTGGGGGGGATACGCAGTATTTT CACTLSGTGGDTQYF
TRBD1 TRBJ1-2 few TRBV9 TGTGCCAGCAGCGCCGGGACAGGGATCTATGGCTACACCTTC CASSAGTGIYGYTF
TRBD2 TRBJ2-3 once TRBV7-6 TGTGCCAGCAGCTTAGCGCCCCCTAGCGGGAGTTTAGATACGCAGTATTTT CASSLAPPSGSLDTQYF
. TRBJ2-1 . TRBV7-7 TGTGCTAGCAGCCCCCTGAGAGGGCTTAATGAGCAGTTCTTC CASSPLRGLNEQFF
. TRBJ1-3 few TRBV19 TGTGCCAGTAGTATATTGGCTCCCTCTGGAAACACCATATATTTT CASSILAPSGNTIYF
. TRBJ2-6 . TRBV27 TGTGCCAGCAGTTTTGAGAGAGCTGGGGCCAACGGCCTGACTTTC CASSFERAGANGLTF
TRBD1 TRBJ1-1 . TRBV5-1 TGCGCCAGCAGCTTGGAGGACAGGGAGACTGAAGCTTTCTTT CASSLEDRETEAFF
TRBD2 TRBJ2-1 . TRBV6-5 TGTGCCAGCAGGGATCGGGGGGGCTACAATGAGCAGTTCTTC CASRDRGGYNEQFF
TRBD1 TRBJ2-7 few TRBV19 TGTGCCAGTAGTATAGCCTGGGACAGATCCTACGAGCAGTACTTC CASSIAWDRSYEQYF
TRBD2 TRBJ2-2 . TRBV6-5 TGTGCCAGCAGGGGGATAGCGGGAGTGAACGGGGAGCTGTTTTTT CASRGIAGVNGELFF
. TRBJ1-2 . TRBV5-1 TGCGCCAGCAGCTTGGCAGGGGATGACTATGGCTACACCTTC CASSLAGDDYGYTF
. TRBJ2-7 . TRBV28 TGTGCCAGCAGTTTATCTGACGGCCATCTAGGATGGGAGCAGTACTTC CASSLSDGHLGWEQYF
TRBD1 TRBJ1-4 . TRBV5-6 TGTGCCAGCAGCTTGCGAGACAGGGGTATTAATGAAAAACTGTTTTTT CASSLRDRGINEKLFF
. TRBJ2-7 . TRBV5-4 TGTGCCAGCAGCTTGGCCGAGGGCGTAGAGCAGTACTTC CASSLAEGVEQYF
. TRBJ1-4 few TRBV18 TGTGCCAGCACGCGAAATGGGGGGTCCGAACTGTTTTTT CASTRNGGSELFF
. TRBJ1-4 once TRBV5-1 TGCGCCAGCAGCTTGTCGCCAGGGGTTTATGAAAAACTGTTTTTT CASSLSPGVYEKLFF
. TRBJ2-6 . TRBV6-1 TGTGCCAGCAGTGTTCAGGGGCCCGGGGCCAACGTCCTGACTTTC CASSVQGPGANVLTF
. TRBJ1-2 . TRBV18 TGTGCCAGCTCACCATTGGTCCCAACACAGTATGGCTACACCTTC CASSPLVPTQYGYTF
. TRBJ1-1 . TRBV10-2 TGCGCCAGCAGGGAGGATTCCGGGAACACTGAAGCTTTCTTT CASREDSGNTEAFF
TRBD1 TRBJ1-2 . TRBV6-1 TGTGCCAGCAACCAACCGGACAGGACTAACTATGGCTACACCTTC CASNQPDRTNYGYTF
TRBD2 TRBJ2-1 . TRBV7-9 TGTGCCAGCAGCTTTTGGGCGGGGACTAGCAGATACAATGAGCAGTTCTTC CASSFWAGTSRYNEQFF
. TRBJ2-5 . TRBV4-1 TGCGCCAGCAGCCAAGGAGCGATTCAAGAGACCCAGTACTTC CASSQGAIQETQYF
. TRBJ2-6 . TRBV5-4 TGTGCCAGCAGCCCGTCTCGGTTGTCACGGGGAAGGTCTGGGGCCAACGTCCTGACTTTC CASSPSRLSRGRSGANVLTF
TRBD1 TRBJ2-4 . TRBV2 TGTGCCAGCAGTTCCCGGACAGGGGGTTCGAACATTCAGTACTTC CASSSRTGGSNIQYF
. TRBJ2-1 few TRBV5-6 TGTGCCAGCAGCTTTAACAATGAGCAGTTCTTC CASSFNNEQFF
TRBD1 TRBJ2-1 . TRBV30 TGTGCCTGGAGGACAGGGCCCCTCCTGTGGAATGAGCAGTTCTTC CAWRTGPLLWNEQFF
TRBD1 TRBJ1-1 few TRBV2 TGTGCCAGCAGCCGCGTCCCGGGACAGGGAGCGTTGAACACTGAAGCTTTCTTT CASSRVPGQGALNTEAFF